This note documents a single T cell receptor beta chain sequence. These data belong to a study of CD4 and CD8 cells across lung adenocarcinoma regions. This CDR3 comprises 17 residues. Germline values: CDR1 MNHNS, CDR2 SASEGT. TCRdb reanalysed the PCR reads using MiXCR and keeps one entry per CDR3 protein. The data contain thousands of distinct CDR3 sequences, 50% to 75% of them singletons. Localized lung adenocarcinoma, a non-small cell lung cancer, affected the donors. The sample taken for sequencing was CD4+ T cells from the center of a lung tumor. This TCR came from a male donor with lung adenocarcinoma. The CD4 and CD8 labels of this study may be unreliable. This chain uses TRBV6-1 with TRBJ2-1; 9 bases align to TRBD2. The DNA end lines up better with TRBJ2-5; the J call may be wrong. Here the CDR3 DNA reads TGTGCCAGCAGGTCAGGTGGACTTGGACTAGCGCAAGAGACCCAGTACTTC. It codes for CASRSGGLGLAQETQYF.